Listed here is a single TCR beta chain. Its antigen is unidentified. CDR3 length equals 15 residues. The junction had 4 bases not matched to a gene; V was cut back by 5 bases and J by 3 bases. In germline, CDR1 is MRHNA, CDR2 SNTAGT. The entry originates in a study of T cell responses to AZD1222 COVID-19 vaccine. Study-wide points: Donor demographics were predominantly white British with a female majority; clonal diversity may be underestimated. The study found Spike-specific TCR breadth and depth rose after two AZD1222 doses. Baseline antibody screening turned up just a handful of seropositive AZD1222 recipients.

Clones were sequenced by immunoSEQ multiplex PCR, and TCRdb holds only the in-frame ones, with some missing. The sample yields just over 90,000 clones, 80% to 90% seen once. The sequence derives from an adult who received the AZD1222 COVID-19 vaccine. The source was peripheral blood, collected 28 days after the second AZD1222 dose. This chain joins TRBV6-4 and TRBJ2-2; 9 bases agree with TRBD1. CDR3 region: CASSPRDRDTGELFF. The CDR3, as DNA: TGTGCCAGCAGTCCCCGGGACAGGGACACCGGGGAGCTGTTTTTT.